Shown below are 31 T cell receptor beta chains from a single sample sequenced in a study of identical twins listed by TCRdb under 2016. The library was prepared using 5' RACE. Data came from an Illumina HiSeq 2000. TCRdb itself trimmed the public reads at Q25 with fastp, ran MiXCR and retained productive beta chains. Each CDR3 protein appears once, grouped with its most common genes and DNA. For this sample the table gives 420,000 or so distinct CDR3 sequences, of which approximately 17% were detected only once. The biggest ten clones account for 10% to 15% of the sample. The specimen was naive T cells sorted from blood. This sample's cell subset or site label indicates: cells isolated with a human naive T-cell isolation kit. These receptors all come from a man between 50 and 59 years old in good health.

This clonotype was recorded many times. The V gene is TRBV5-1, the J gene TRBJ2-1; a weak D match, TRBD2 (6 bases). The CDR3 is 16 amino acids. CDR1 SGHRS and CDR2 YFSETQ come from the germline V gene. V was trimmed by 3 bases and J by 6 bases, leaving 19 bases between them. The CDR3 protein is CASSWAGGATTNEQFF. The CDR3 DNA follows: TGCGCCAGCAGCTGGGCAGGAGGGGCTACTACCAATGAGCAGTTCTTC.

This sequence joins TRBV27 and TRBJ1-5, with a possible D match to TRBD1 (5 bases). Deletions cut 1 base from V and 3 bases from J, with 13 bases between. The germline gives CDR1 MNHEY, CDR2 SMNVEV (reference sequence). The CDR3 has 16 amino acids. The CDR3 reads CASSLLSQGNNQPQHF. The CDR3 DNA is TGTGCCAGCAGTTTATTGAGCCAGGGAAACAATCAGCCCCAGCATTTT.

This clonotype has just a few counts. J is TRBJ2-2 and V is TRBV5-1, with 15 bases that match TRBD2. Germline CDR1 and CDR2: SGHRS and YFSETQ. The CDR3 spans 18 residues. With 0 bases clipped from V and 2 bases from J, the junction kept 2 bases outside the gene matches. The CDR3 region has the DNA TGCGCCAGCAGCTTGGCGGGACTAGCGGGAGGAAACACCGGGGAGCTGTTTTTT. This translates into CASSLAGLAGGNTGELFF. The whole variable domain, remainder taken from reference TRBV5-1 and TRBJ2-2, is KAGVTQTPRYLIKTRGQQVTLSCSPISGHRSVSWYQQTPGQGLQFLFEYFSETQRNKGNFPGRFSGRQFSNSRSEMNVSTLELGDSALYLCASSLAGLAGGNTGELFFGEGSRLTVL.

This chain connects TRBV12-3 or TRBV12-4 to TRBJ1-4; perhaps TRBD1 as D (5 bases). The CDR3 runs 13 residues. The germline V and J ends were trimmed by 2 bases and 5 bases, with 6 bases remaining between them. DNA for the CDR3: TGTGCCAGCAGTTTACGGGGGAATGAAAAACTGTTTTTT. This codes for CASSLRGNEKLFF.

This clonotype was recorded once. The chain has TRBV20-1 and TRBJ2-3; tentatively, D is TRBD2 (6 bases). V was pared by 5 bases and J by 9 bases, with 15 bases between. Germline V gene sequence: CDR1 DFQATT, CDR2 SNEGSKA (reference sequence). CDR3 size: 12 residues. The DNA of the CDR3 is TGCAGTGCTTCCCGACTAGATATAACGCAGTATTTT. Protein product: CSASRLDITQYF.

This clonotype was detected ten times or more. DNA of the CDR3: TGCAGCGTTGAAGGGGGGAAGGGCTTACACGAGCAGTACTTC. Translation: CSVEGGKGLHEQYF. J is TRBJ2-7 and V is TRBV29-1, with D perhaps assigned TRBD1 or TRBD2 (5 bases each). Germline V gene sequence: CDR1 SQVTM, CDR2 ANQGSEA. The V and J ends lost 1 base and 5 bases respectively, with 15 bases between them. The CDR3 spans 14 residues.

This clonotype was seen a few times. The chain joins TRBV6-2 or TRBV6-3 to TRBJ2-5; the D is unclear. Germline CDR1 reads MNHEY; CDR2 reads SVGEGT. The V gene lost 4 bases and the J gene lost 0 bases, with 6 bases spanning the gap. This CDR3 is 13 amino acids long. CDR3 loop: CASSSEYQETQYF. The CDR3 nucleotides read TGTGCCAGCAGTTCAGAGTACCAAGAGACCCAGTACTTC.

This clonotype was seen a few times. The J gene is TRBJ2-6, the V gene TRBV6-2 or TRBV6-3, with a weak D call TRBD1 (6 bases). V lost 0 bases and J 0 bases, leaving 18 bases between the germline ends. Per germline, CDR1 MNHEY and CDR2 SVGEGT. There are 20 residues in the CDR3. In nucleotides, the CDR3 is TGTGCCAGCAGTTACTCATCGCTAGGGCAGGGGAGCTCTGGGGCCAACGTCCTGACTTTC. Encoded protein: CASSYSSLGQGSSGANVLTF.

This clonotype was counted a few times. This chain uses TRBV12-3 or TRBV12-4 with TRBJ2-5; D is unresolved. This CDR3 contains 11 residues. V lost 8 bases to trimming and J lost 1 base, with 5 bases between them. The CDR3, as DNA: TGTGCCAGCGCATCCCAAGAGACCCAGTACTTC. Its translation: CASASQETQYF.

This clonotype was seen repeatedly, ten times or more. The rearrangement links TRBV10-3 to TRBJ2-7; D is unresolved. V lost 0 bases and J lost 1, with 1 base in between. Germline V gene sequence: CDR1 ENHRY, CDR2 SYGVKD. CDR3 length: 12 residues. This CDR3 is CAISESSYEQYF. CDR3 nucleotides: TGTGCCATCAGTGAGTCGTCCTACGAGCAGTACTTC.

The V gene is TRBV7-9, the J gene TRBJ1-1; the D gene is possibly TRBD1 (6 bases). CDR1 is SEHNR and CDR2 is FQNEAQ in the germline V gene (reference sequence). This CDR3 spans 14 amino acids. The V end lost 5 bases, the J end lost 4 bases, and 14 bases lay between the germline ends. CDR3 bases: TGTGCCAGCAGCAACAGGGAGAGCGTCACTGAAGCTTTCTTT. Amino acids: CASSNRESVTEAFF.

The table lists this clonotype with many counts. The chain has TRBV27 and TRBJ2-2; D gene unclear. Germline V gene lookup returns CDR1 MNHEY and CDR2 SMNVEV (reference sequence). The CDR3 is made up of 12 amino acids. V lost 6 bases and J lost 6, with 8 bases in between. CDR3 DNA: TGTGCCAGCAGACCGGACGCCGGGGAGCTGTTTTTT. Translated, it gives CASRPDAGELFF.

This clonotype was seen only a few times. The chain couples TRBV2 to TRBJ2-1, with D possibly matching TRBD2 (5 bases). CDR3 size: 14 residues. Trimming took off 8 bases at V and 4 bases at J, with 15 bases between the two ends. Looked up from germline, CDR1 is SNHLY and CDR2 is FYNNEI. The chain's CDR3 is CASRPFGRYNEQFF. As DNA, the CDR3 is TGTGCCAGCCGGCCCTTTGGGAGATACAATGAGCAGTTCTTC.

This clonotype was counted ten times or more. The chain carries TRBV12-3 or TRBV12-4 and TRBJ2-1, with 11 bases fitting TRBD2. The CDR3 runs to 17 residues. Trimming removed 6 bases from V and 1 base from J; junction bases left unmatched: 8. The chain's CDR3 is CASRGRLAGPSYNEQFF. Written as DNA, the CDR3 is TGTGCCAGCAGAGGACGACTAGCGGGACCGTCCTACAATGAGCAGTTCTTC.

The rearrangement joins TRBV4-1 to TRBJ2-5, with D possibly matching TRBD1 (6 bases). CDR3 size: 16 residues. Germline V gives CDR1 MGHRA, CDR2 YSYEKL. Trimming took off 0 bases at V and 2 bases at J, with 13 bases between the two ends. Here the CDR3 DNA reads TGCGCCAGCAGCCAAGAAGTTGGGACACTTCAAGAGACCCAGTACTTC. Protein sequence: CASSQEVGTLQETQYF.

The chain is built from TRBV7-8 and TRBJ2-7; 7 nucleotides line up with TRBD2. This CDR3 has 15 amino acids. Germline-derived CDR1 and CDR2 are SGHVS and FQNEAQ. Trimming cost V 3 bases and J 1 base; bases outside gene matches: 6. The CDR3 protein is CASSLTGGKSYEQYF. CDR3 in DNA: TGTGCCAGCAGCTTGACCGGGGGGAAGTCCTACGAGCAGTACTTC.

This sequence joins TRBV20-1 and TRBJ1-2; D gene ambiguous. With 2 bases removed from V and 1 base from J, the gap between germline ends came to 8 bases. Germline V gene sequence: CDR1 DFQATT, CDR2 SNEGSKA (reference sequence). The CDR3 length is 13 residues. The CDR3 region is CSARRGLNYGYTF. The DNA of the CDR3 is TGCAGTGCTAGACGCGGCCTTAACTATGGCTACACCTTC.

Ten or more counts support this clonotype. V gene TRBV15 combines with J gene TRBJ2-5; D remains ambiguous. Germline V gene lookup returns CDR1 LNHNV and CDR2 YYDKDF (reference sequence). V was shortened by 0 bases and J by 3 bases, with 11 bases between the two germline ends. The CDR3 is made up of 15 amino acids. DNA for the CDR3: TGTGCCACCAGCAGAGAGTGGGGAATTGAAGAGACCCAGTACTTC. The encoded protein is CATSREWGIEETQYF.

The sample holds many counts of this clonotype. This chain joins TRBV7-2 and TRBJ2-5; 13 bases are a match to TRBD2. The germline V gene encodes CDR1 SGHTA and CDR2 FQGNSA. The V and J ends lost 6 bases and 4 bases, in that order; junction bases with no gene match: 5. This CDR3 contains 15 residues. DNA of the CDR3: TGTGCCAGCAGATCAGGACTAGCGGGAGTAGAGACCCAGTACTTC. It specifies CASRSGLAGVETQYF. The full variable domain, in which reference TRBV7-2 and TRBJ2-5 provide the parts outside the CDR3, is GAGVSQSPSNKVTEKGKDVELRCDPISGHTALYWYRQSLGQGLEFLIYFQGNSAPDKSGLPSDRFSAERTGGSVSTLTIQRTQQEDSAVYLCASRSGLAGVETQYFGPGTRLLVL.

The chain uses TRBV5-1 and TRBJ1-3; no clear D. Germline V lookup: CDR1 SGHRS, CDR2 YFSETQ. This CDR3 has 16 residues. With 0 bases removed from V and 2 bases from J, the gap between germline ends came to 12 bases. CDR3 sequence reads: CASSLDETATGNTIYF. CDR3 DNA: TGCGCCAGCAGCTTGGATGAGACGGCGACTGGAAACACCATATATTTT.

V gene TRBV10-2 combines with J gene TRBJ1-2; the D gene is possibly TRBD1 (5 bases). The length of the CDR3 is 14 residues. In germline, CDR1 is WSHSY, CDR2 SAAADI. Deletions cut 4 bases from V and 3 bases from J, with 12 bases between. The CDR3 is CASSGTGTHYGYTF. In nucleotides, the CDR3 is TGCGCCAGCAGTGGAACCGGGACCCACTATGGCTACACCTTC.

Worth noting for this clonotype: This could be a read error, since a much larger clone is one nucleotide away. The CDR3 region is CSARVGSGIQGTQYF. DNA of the CDR3: TGCAGTGCTAGGGTGGGGAGTGGGATCCAAGGGACCCAGTACTTC. The chain carries TRBV20-1 and TRBJ2-5, with D perhaps TRBD2 (5 bases). Germline loops: CDR1 DFQATT, CDR2 SNEGSKA (reference sequence). The CDR3 is 15 amino acids.

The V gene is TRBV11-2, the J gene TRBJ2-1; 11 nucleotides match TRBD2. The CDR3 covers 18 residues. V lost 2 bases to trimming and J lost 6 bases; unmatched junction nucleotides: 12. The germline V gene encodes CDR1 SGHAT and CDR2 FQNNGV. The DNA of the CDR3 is TGTGCCAGCAGCTTATTAGCGGGGGGGCCTGGTGGCGGCAATGAGCAGTTCTTC. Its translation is CASSLLAGGPGGGNEQFF.

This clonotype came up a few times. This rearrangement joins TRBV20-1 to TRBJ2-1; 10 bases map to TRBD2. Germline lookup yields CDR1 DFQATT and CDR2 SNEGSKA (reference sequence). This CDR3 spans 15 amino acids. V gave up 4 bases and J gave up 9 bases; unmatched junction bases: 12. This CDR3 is CSATLAGGPVGEQFF. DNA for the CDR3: TGCAGTGCTACCTTAGCGGGGGGCCCTGTCGGTGAGCAGTTCTTC.

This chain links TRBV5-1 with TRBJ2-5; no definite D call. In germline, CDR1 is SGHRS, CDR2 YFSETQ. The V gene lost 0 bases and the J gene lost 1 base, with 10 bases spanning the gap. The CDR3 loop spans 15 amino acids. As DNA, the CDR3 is TGCGCCAGCAGCTTGGGGGGTCCCCCCCAAGAGACCCAGTACTTC. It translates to CASSLGGPPQETQYF.

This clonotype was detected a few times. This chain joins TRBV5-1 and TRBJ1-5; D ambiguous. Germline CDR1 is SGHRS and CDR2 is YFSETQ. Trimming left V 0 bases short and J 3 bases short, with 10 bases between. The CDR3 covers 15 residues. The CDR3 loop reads CASSLDGPHNQPQHF. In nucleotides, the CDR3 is TGCGCCAGCAGCTTGGATGGACCTCACAATCAGCCCCAGCATTTT.

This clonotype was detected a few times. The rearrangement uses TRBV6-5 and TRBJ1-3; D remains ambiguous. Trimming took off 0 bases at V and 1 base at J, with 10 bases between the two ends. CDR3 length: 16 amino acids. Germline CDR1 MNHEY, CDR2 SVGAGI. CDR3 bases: TGTGCCAGCAGTTACTCGCTTGCAGCGTCTGGAAACACCATATATTTT. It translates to CASSYSLAASGNTIYF.

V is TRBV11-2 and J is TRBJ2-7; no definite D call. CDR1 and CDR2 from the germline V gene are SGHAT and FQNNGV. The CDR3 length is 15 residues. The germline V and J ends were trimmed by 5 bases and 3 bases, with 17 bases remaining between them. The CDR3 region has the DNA TGTGCCAGCAGCCAAAACCGCGGCAGAAACTACGAGCAGTACTTC. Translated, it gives CASSQNRGRNYEQYF.

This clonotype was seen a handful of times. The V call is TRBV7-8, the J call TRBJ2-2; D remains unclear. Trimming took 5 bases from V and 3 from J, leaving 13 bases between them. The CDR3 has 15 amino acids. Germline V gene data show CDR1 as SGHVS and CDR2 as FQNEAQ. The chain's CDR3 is CASSPRTGYTGELFF. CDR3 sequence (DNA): TGTGCCAGCAGCCCACGGACCGGGTACACCGGGGAGCTGTTTTTT.

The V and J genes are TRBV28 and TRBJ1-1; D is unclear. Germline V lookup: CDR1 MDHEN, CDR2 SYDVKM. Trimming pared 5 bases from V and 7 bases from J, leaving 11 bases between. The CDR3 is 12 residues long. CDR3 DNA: TGTGCCAGCAGTCGGAGTCGGATTGAAGCTTTCTTT. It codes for CASSRSRIEAFF.

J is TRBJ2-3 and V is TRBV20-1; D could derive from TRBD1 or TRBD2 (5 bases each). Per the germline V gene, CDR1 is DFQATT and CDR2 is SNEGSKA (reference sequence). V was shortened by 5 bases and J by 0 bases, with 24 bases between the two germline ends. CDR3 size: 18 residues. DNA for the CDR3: TGCAGTGCTGACGAAGGGACGTCACCGTTCCCTAGCACAGATACGCAGTATTTT. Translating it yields CSADEGTSPFPSTDTQYF.